The 26 T cell receptor beta chains listed next were all sequenced from one sample in a study of cytomegalovirus exposure and HLA in healthy donors. Produced via immunoSEQ multiplex PCR; TCRdb's table is partial and in-frame only. The data contain approximately 60,000 clones, 80% to 95% of them singletons. Sequencing was performed on PBMCs. These receptors all come from a man between 18 and 35 years old in good health and CMV-seronegative.

The chain couples TRBV6-6 to TRBJ1-4; 8 bases align to TRBD1. Trimming took 6 bases from V and 3 from J; bases not matched to a gene: 9. CDR3 size: 16 residues. The germline V gene encodes CDR1 MNHNY and CDR2 SVGAGI (reference sequence). The CDR3 DNA reads as TGTGCCAGCAGGCGGACAGGGACGGCGTCTAATGAAAAACTGTTTTTT. Protein: CASRRTGTASNEKLFF.

This clone was found a few times. V usage is TRBV2 and J usage is TRBJ2-5; TRBD2 aligns across 9 bases. Trimming cost V 3 bases and J 5 bases; bases outside gene matches: 10. Germline V CDR1 and CDR2: SNHLY, FYNNEI. CDR3 size: 16 residues. DNA of the CDR3: TGTGCCAGCAGTGATCCGTCTAGCGGGACCCCTGAGACCCAGTACTTC. Translating it yields CASSDPSSGTPETQYF.

This clone was seen just once. The genes are TRBV2 and TRBJ1-5; possibly TRBD1 for D (5 bases). Germline-derived CDR1 and CDR2 are SNHLY and FYNNEI. V lost 1 base and J 9 bases, leaving 19 bases between the germline ends. The CDR3 has 16 amino acids. CDR3 nucleotide sequence: TGTGCCAGCAGTGAAGGGCACAGCACGTTCAGGGTGCCCCAGCATTTT. Protein: CASSEGHSTFRVPQHF.

The chain carries TRBV5-1 and TRBJ2-5; unclear D gene. Between the trimmed V and J ends, which lost 2 bases and 2 bases, there was a span of 13 bases. Germline-derived CDR1 and CDR2 are SGHRS and YFSETQ. CDR3 length equals 15 residues. The CDR3 bases are TGCGCCAGCAGCTTCCTGACCCGGCGGCAAGAGACCCAGTACTTC. Translated: CASSFLTRRQETQYF.

This clone came up once. The chain carries TRBV5-6 and TRBJ2-7; TRBD1 is a possible D gene (5 bases). The CDR3 is 14 amino acids. V dropped 0 bases and J dropped 4 bases, with 11 bases sitting between them. Germline loops: CDR1 SGHDT, CDR2 YYEEEE. As DNA, the CDR3 is TGTGCCAGCAGCTTGGCAGGCCAGGGTTACGAGCAGTACTTC. Translated: CASSLAGQGYEQYF. Supplemented by reference TRBV5-6 and TRBJ2-7, the full variable domain reads DAGVTQSPTHLIKTRGQQVTLRCSPKSGHDTVSWYQQALGQGPQFIFQYYEEEERQRGNFPDRFSGHQFPNYSSELNVNALLLGDSALYLCASSLAGQGYEQYFGPGTRLTVT.

This clone was recorded once. CDR3 protein: CASREPGQGPGGNYGYTF. Written as DNA, the CDR3 is TGTGCCAGCAGGGAACCGGGACAGGGTCCCGGTGGTAACTATGGCTACACCTTC. The chain has TRBV6-1 and TRBJ1-2; the match to TRBD1 covers 9 bases. The CDR3 extends over 18 amino acids. Germline CDR1 is MNHNS and CDR2 is SASEGT. J was trimmed by 1 base and V by 6 bases; bases with no gene match: 15.

The chain has TRBV9 and TRBJ1-1, with 7 positions matching TRBD1. Germline CDR1 and CDR2: SGDLS and YYNGEE. The V and J ends lost 4 bases and 5 bases, in that order; junction bases with no gene match: 8. The CDR3 is 14 amino acids. The CDR3 DNA reads TGTGCCAGCAGCTCCCGACAGGGTGGGACTGAAGCTTTCTTT. This codes for CASSSRQGGTEAFF.

This clone was detected a few times. The chain combines TRBV7-3 with TRBJ1-5; D is possibly TRBD1 (5 bases). Trimming stripped 5 bases from V and 4 bases from J, with 9 bases between. The CDR3 runs 13 residues. Looked up from germline, CDR1 is SGHTA and CDR2 is FQGTGA. The CDR3 DNA is TGTGCCAGCAGCCAAGGGGTAAATCAGCCCCAGCATTTT. Translation: CASSQGVNQPQHF.

This chain uses TRBV25-1 with TRBJ1-2, with D tentatively TRBD1 (5 bases). Per germline, CDR1 MGHDK and CDR2 SYGVNS. Trimming shortened V by 3 bases and J by 1 base, and 9 bases separated the two germline ends. The CDR3 is 14 amino acids. CDR3 amino acids: CASSEPGRNYGYTF. CDR3 DNA sequence: TGTGCCAGCAGTGAGCCAGGGCGTAACTATGGCTACACCTTC.

CDR3 residues: CASSFAPTSGRQGDTQYF. In DNA form, the CDR3 reads TGCGCCAGCAGCTTCGCTCCGACTAGCGGGAGGCAGGGAGATACGCAGTATTTT. The chain employs TRBV4-1 and TRBJ2-3, with TRBD2 matching 13 bases. J gave up 5 bases and V 5 bases, and 13 bases lay outside the gene matches. The germline V gene has CDR1 MGHRA and CDR2 YSYEKL. The CDR3 extends over 18 amino acids.

V gene TRBV13 combines with J gene TRBJ2-1, with D possibly matching TRBD2 (5 bases). V dropped 6 bases and J dropped 8 bases, with 26 bases sitting between them. Germline CDR1 reads PRHDT; CDR2 reads FYEKMQ (reference sequence). This CDR3 comprises 17 residues. CDR3: CASSPKWSAALVDEQFF. In DNA form, the CDR3 reads TGTGCCAGCAGTCCGAAGTGGTCAGCGGCCCTAGTTGATGAGCAGTTCTTC.

The chain recombines TRBV2 with TRBJ2-1; 8 bases match TRBD2. Germline V CDR1 and CDR2: SNHLY, FYNNEI. The CDR3 sequence is 15 residues long. After removal of 1 base from V and 9 bases from J, the junction contained 8 bases not matched to a gene. CDR3 region: CASSEEGLGVGEQFF. The CDR3 DNA sequence: TGTGCCAGCAGTGAAGAGGGACTAGGGGTAGGTGAGCAGTTCTTC.

This chain links TRBV5-5 with TRBJ2-2; D remains ambiguous. From germline, CDR1 is SGHKS and CDR2 YYEKEE (reference sequence). V was pared by 2 bases and J by 5 bases, with 7 bases between. CDR3 length equals 13 residues. CDR3 nucleotides: TGTGCCAGCAGCTTCTGGGCGACCGGGGAGCTGTTTTTT. Protein product: CASSFWATGELFF. Looking up the rest from reference TRBV5-5 and TRBJ2-2 gives the full variable domain: DAGVTQSPTHLIKTRGQQVTLRCSPISGHKSVSWYQQVLGQGPQFIFQYYEKEERGRGNFPDRFSARQFPNYSSELNVNALLLGDSALYLCASSFWATGELFFGEGSRLTVL.

This clone was observed once. This chain links TRBV11-2 with TRBJ2-1; D perhaps matches TRBD2 (5 bases). Germline assignment: CDR1 SGHAT and CDR2 FQNNGV. This CDR3 region has 12 residues. V lost 5 bases and J 7 bases, leaving 9 bases between the germline ends. The CDR3 protein is CASSPAVNEQFF. CDR3 DNA sequence: TGTGCCAGCAGCCCAGCGGTAAATGAGCAGTTCTTC.

A single count supports this clone. The chain is built from TRBV11-1 and TRBJ2-7; a weak D match, TRBD1 (5 bases). V lost 2 bases, J lost 2 bases, and 10 bases lay in between. Germline V gene lookup returns CDR1 SGHAT and CDR2 FQDESV (reference sequence). The CDR3 has 14 amino acids. CDR3 nucleotides: TGTGCCAGCAGCTTAACGGACAACGCCTACGAGCAGTACTTC. Protein: CASSLTDNAYEQYF.

The chain couples TRBV19 to TRBJ2-1; D is possibly TRBD2 (6 bases). The CDR3 is 14 amino acids. V was clipped by 5 bases and J by 0 bases, with 8 bases between them. Germline V gene lookup returns CDR1 LNHDA and CDR2 SQIVND (reference sequence). The CDR3 is CASSRENSYNEQFF. The CDR3 DNA reads TGTGCCAGTAGTCGGGAGAACTCCTACAATGAGCAGTTCTTC. The full variable domain, with the rest looked up from reference TRBV19 and TRBJ2-1, is DGGITQSPKYLFRKEGQNVTLSCEQNLNHDAMYWYRQDPGQGLRLIYYSQIVNDFQKGDIAEGYSVSREKKESFPLTVTSAQKNPTAFYLCASSRENSYNEQFFGPGTRLTVL.

This sequence joins TRBV4-1 and TRBJ2-5; 9 nucleotides align to TRBD2. The length of the CDR3 is 14 residues. Trimming took 1 base from V and 5 from J; bases not matched to a gene: 2. Germline V CDR1 and CDR2: MGHRA, YSYEKL. The CDR3 nucleotides are TGCGCCAGCAGCCAAGGTAGCGGGAGTGAGACCCAGTACTTC. Translation: CASSQGSGSETQYF.

The V and J genes are TRBV13 and TRBJ2-5, with 8 bases matching TRBD1. Germline V lookup: CDR1 PRHDT, CDR2 FYEKMQ (reference sequence). This CDR3 is built from 16 residues. V was pared by 5 bases and J by 5 bases, with 13 bases of the junction left unmatched. In nucleotides, the CDR3 is TGTGCCAGCAGCACTCGCCACTCGACAGGGGCGGAGACCCAGTACTTC. It encodes CASSTRHSTGAETQYF.

The CDR3 here is CASSSRWTGGARDETQYF. The CDR3 nucleotides read TGTGCCAGCAGCTCCCGCTGGACAGGGGGCGCGCGGGACGAGACCCAGTACTTC. The chain carries TRBV5-6 and TRBJ2-5, with 11 positions matching TRBD1. Germline CDR1 SGHDT, CDR2 YYEEEE. V lost 3 bases to trimming and J lost 5 bases; unmatched junction nucleotides: 15. The CDR3 is made up of 18 amino acids.

This sequence joins TRBV5-1 and TRBJ1-2; D remains ambiguous. CDR1 SGHRS and CDR2 YFSETQ come from the germline V gene. V was trimmed by 4 bases and J by 4 bases, leaving 8 bases between them. The CDR3 consists of 12 residues. In DNA, the CDR3 is TGCGCCAGCAGCGCCGGGTCCTATGGCTACACCTTC. Its translation: CASSAGSYGYTF.

The V gene is TRBV15, the J gene TRBJ2-5; D might be TRBD1 (6 bases). CDR3 size: 15 residues. Germline CDR1 reads LNHNV; CDR2 reads YYDKDF (reference sequence). Trimming cost V 0 bases and J 1 base, with 9 bases left between them. CDR3 coding DNA: TGTGCCACCAGCAGAGAAAACAGGGTCCAAGAGACCCAGTACTTC. Its translation: CATSRENRVQETQYF.

This chain connects TRBV28 to TRBJ2-5, with a tentative D call TRBD1 (5 bases). Germline V gene sequence: CDR1 MDHEN, CDR2 SYDVKM. This CDR3 comprises 14 residues. Trimming removed 3 bases from V and 5 bases from J, with 13 bases in between. The CDR3 bases are TGTGCCAGCAGTTTTATTCAGGGCGGCGAGACCCAGTACTTC. Its protein product is CASSFIQGGETQYF.

The genes are TRBV13 and TRBJ2-5; 8 bases are a match to TRBD1. The CDR3 extends over 16 amino acids. Losses at the gene ends were 5 bases for V and 7 bases for J; bases not matched to a gene: 15. The V gene's germline CDR1 is PRHDT and CDR2 FYEKMQ (reference sequence). Written as DNA, the CDR3 is TGTGCCAGCAGCCCGGACAGGGAGAGGCCAATTATGACCCAGTACTTC. Its protein product is CASSPDRERPIMTQYF. Combining the CDR3 with reference TRBV13 and TRBJ2-5 gives the whole variable domain AAGVIQSPRHLIKEKRETATLKCYPIPRHDTVYWYQQGPGQDPQFLISFYEKMQSDKGSIPDRFSAQQFSDYHSELNMSSLELGDSALYFCASSPDRERPIMTQYFGPGTRLLVL.

This clone was counted a single time. The rearrangement uses TRBV6-6 and TRBJ2-5, with D maybe TRBD2 (6 bases). In germline, CDR1 is MNHNY, CDR2 SVGAGI (reference sequence). Trimming removed 8 bases from V and 2 bases from J, with 15 bases in between. The CDR3 spans 14 residues. CDR3 protein: CASLRRGSQETQYF. The CDR3 nucleotides read TGTGCCAGCCTCCGGAGGGGAAGTCAAGAGACCCAGTACTTC.

V usage is TRBV19 and J usage is TRBJ2-7, with 10 nucleotides matching TRBD2. This CDR3 has 15 residues. Unmatched junction bases numbered 14, after V lost 10 bases and J lost 5 bases. Per the germline V gene, CDR1 is LNHDA and CDR2 is SQIVND (reference sequence). For the CDR3, the DNA is TGTGCCACTCAACCCCCGGGACTAGCGTACCACGAGCAGTACTTC. Amino acids: CATQPPGLAYHEQYF.

This chain connects TRBV27 to TRBJ1-2; 7 bases are shared with TRBD1. The CDR3 runs 14 residues. From germline, CDR1 is MNHEY and CDR2 SMNVEV (reference sequence). With V trimmed by 6 bases and J by 4 bases, 8 bases remained unmatched. Here the CDR3 reads CASRSGTAPYGYTF. CDR3 nucleotide sequence: TGTGCCAGCAGGTCCGGGACAGCCCCCTATGGCTACACCTTC.